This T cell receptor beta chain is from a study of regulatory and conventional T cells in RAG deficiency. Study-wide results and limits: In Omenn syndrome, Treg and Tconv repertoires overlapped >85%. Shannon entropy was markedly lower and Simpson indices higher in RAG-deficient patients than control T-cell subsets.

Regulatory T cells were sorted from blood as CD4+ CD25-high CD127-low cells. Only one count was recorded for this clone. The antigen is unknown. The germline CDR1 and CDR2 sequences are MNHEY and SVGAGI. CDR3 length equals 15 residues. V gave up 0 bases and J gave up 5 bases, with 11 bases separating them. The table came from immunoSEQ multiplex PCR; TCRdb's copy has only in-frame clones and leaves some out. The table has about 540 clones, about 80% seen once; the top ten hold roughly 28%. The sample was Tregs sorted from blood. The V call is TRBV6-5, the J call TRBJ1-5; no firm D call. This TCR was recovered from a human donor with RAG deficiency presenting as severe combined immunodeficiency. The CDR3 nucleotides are TGTGCCAGCAGTTACTCAATGGACGGGTATCAGCCCCAGCATTTT. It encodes CASSYSMDGYQPQHF.